A selection of T cell receptor beta chains follows, all from one sample in a study of blood T cell repertoires in COVID-19. Libraries were prepared by immunoSEQ multiplex PCR; TCRdb keeps only in-frame clonotypes and omits some of them. The sample has nearly 55,000 clones, more than 60% seen once; the top ten hold about 16%. The sequenced sample was peripheral blood. These receptors originate from a human donor with active or convalescent COVID-19. The donor label of this sample is uncertain. Both conserved end residues are trimmed from each CDR3.

j_gene,v_gene,CDR3aa
TRBJ2-5,TRBV4-1,ASSQDGAGEETQY
TRBJ1-5,TRBV7-2,ASSLQGQGSNQPQH
TRBJ2-2,TRBV18,ASSPSPGQAGELF
TRBJ1-1,TRBV10-3,AIRPGQGSHTEAF
TRBJ2-3,TRBV6-6,ASQAGRVPADTQY
TRBJ1-2,TRBV5-1,ASSFWQGAENGYT
TRBJ1-1,TRBV7-3,ASSLSVNTEAF
TRBJ1-6,TRBV11-2,ASSVQGSRNSPLH
TRBJ1-2,TRBV7-3,ASSLVGTDYGYT
TRBJ1-4,TRBV11-3,ASSQRLGEKLF
TRBJ2-1,TRBV11-3,ASSQSHRRTQF
TRBJ2-7,TRBV5-4,ASSPGTGEGEQY
TRBJ2-7,TRBV13,ASSFLTSGTYEQY
TRBJ2-7,TRBV24-1,ATSTGSRTSEQY
TRBJ2-6,TRBV5-1,ASSLSSRTVSGANVLT
TRBJ1-5,TRBV19,ASSYRDINQPQH
TRBJ2-5,TRBV24-1,ATSDLRGSGTSGRRETQY
TRBJ2-5,TRBV11-3,ASSRGMRPSGRAKTQY
TRBJ2-3,TRBV19,ASSRARGAADTQY
TRBJ1-2,TRBV27,ASSLSTYYGYT
TRBJ2-7,TRBV5-1,ASSLSGRIGEQY
TRBJ2-3,TRBV29-1,SGMGLAGRTDTQY
TRBJ2-1,TRBV19,ASSIEGLAGGSYNEQF
TRBJ1-4,TRBV6-1,ASSEKGWRDEKLF
TRBJ1-2,TRBV4-3,ASSPGQGADGYT
TRBJ1-6,TRBV27,ASSFTGSSYNSPLH
TRBJ1-1,TRBV18,ASSPGQGRNTEAF
TRBJ1-2,TRBV24-1,ATSDHTGNGYT
TRBJ2-3,TRBV7-9,ASSPRGGGISTDTQY
TRBJ2-1,TRBV7-2,ASSLLASGPAYNEQF